Listed here are 31 T cell receptor beta chains from one sample, sequenced in a study of post-analysis software for immune sequencing data. Their specific antigens are unknown. Findings and caveats of the study: Patients showed TRBV5-6, TRBV5-1 and TRBV20-1 among five TRBV segments more frequent than in controls.

Unique molecular identifiers were carried by the TCR beta cDNA libraries. MiXCR was run by TCRdb on the PCR reads, yielding one entry per CDR3 protein. The data show roughly 870,000 distinct CDR3 sequences, about 53% seen once. Sequenced material: blood. Every receptor here comes from a girl aged 5-17 years with multiple sclerosis.

This chain uses TRBV5-1 with TRBJ2-3; unclear D gene. Trimming took 7 bases from V and 2 from J, leaving 11 bases between them. The CDR3 loop spans 13 amino acids. CDR1 and CDR2 from the germline V gene are SGHRS and YFSETQ. The CDR3 sequence is CASGPEPTDTQYF. CDR3 in DNA: TGCGCCAGCGGACCAGAACCCACAGATACGCAGTATTTT.

This clonotype was observed once. The rearrangement links TRBV7-2 to TRBJ2-1; D assignment may be TRBD1 or TRBD2 (5 bases each). From germline, CDR1 is SGHTA and CDR2 FQGNSA. V lost 1 base and J 2 bases, leaving 12 bases between the germline ends. The CDR3 covers 16 residues. CDR3 sequence: CASSLVAGTAYNEQFF. The CDR3 DNA sequence: TGTGCCAGCAGCTTAGTGGCCGGGACCGCCTACAATGAGCAGTTCTTC.

This rearrangement joins TRBV20-1 to TRBJ2-5; 8 nucleotides line up with TRBD2. The germline V gene has CDR1 DFQATT and CDR2 SNEGSKA (reference sequence). CDR3 length equals 16 residues. The J segment lost 2 bases and the V segment lost 3 bases, leaving 11 bases of the junction unmatched. DNA of the CDR3: TGCAGTGCTAGGAAACCCAGCGGGAGACTACAAGAGACCCAGTACTTC. Translating gives CSARKPSGRLQETQYF.

The chain carries TRBV5-1 and TRBJ2-7; D possibly corresponds to TRBD1 (5 bases). Germline loops: CDR1 SGHRS, CDR2 YFSETQ. The CDR3 loop spans 13 amino acids. V lost 0 bases to trimming and J lost 5 bases, with 9 bases between them. This chain's CDR3 is CASSLAPGHEQYF. CDR3 bases: TGCGCCAGCAGCTTGGCGCCAGGGCACGAGCAGTACTTC.

The CDR3 DNA is TGTGCCAGCAGTTTTGACAGGGGGAAGGACACTGAAGCTTTCTTT. Translating it yields CASSFDRGKDTEAFF. This chain links TRBV6-5 with TRBJ1-1; 9 bases agree with TRBD1. The CDR3 has 15 amino acids. The germline CDR1 and CDR2 sequences are MNHEY and SVGAGI. V was clipped by 4 bases and J by 3 bases; unmatched bases: 6.

The chain has TRBV7-2 and TRBJ2-1; no clear D gene. V was trimmed by 9 bases and J by 0 bases, leaving 12 bases between them. CDR3 length: 14 residues. CDR1 is SGHTA and CDR2 is FQGNSA in the germline V gene. The CDR3 DNA reads as TGTGCCAGGGACGGGTCCAGCTCCTACAATGAGCAGTTCTTC. Translating it yields CARDGSSSYNEQFF.

This clonotype has a handful of counts. V and J are TRBV3-1 and TRBJ1-1, with unresolved D. With 0 bases removed from V and 5 bases from J, the gap between germline ends came to 13 bases. This CDR3 comprises 15 residues. CDR1 and CDR2 from the germline V gene are LGHDT and YNNKEL (reference sequence). CDR3 loop: CASSQDLGGRTEAFF. CDR3 nucleotides: TGTGCCAGCAGCCAAGATCTAGGTGGGAGAACTGAAGCTTTCTTT.

This chain connects TRBV3-1 to TRBJ1-2, with a tentative D call TRBD1 (6 bases). CDR1 is LGHDT and CDR2 is YNNKEL in the germline V gene (reference sequence). This CDR3 contains 11 residues. Trimming cost V 6 bases and J 7 bases, with 9 bases left between them. Written as DNA, the CDR3 is TGTGCCAGCAGTCGGGGGCTTGGCTACACCTTC. It specifies CASSRGLGYTF.

A note on this clonotype: Germline and junction disagree at one end, which may indicate a read error. J is TRBJ2-7 and V is TRBV12-3 or TRBV12-4, with D tentatively TRBD2 (6 bases). This CDR3 has 16 residues. The CDR3 coding sequence is TGTGCCAGCAGCTTAGATTCCCCAGCCGGGGGTTACGAGCAGTACTTC. The encoded protein is CASSLDSPAGGYEQYF.

The V gene is TRBV12-3 or TRBV12-4, the J gene TRBJ2-1; D is uncertain. The CDR3 totals 16 residues. V gave up 1 base and J gave up 5 bases, with 15 bases separating them. The CDR3 nucleotides are TGTGCCAGCAGTTTAGAGCTATCCGGATTAAACAATGAGCAGTTCTTC. Residues: CASSLELSGLNNEQFF.

The CDR3 bases are TGTGCCAGCAGCACCCGGGACCCACACAATGAGCAGTTCTTC. As protein: CASSTRDPHNEQFF. The V call is TRBV11-1, the J call TRBJ2-1; D is perhaps TRBD1 or TRBD2 (5 bases each). V was cut by 5 bases and J by 5 bases, with 13 bases left in between. This CDR3 is built from 14 residues. CDR1 and CDR2 (germline): SGHAT, FQDESV (reference sequence).

CDR3 DNA: TGCGCCAGCCAGGGCAGCAATCAGCCCCAGCATTTT. Its protein is CASQGSNQPQHF. This sequence joins TRBV10-2 and TRBJ1-5, with D perhaps TRBD1 (5 bases). The V and J ends lost 8 bases and 1 base respectively, with 6 bases between them. Germline V gene sequence: CDR1 WSHSY, CDR2 SAAADI. This CDR3 contains 12 residues.

The J gene is TRBJ2-4, the V gene TRBV20-1; no definite D call. The V end was cut by 0 bases, the J end by 0 bases, with 6 bases between. Germline CDR1 and CDR2: DFQATT and SNEGSKA (reference sequence). CDR3 length: 14 residues. CDR3 loop: CSARDALAKNIQYF. The CDR3 region has the DNA TGCAGTGCTAGAGATGCTCTAGCCAAAAACATTCAGTACTTC.

There are a few counts of this clonotype. The chain couples TRBV6-1 to TRBJ2-7; TRBD1 might be the D (5 bases). Deletions cut 6 bases from V and 2 bases from J, with 11 bases between. The CDR3 spans 13 residues. CDR1 MNHNS and CDR2 SASEGT come from the germline V gene. CDR3 coding DNA: TGTGCCAGCAGGGCAGGGAACACCTACGAGCAGTACTTC. Amino acid sequence: CASRAGNTYEQYF.

The CDR3 region has the DNA TGTGCCAGCAGCTTGGATCCGGGACAGGGGGAGTCTTTGGGCTACACCTTC. Its protein is CASSLDPGQGESLGYTF. The chain joins TRBV5-5 to TRBJ1-2; 11 bases map to TRBD1. The CDR3 consists of 17 residues. Germline trimming cut 0 bases from V and 8 bases from J; bases unmatched to any gene: 12. CDR1 SGHKS and CDR2 YYEKEE come from the germline V gene (reference sequence).

This clonotype was counted a few times. The chain couples TRBV2 to TRBJ1-5; D not resolved. Germline assignment: CDR1 SNHLY and CDR2 FYNNEI. CDR3 length: 15 residues. The V and J ends lost 6 bases and 1 base respectively, with 13 bases between them. For the CDR3, the DNA is TGTGCCAGCAGGATTTGGACGGGGAGCAATCAGCCCCAGCATTTT. It is translated as CASRIWTGSNQPQHF.

A single count supports this clonotype. CDR3 nucleotides: TGCGCCAGCAGCTTGGACTACAAAGCGGGAGGCACCTCTTACACCTACGAGCAGTACTTC. This gives the protein CASSLDYKAGGTSYTYEQYF. The genes are TRBV5-1 and TRBJ2-7; 9 bases match TRBD2. This CDR3 comprises 20 residues. CDR1 is SGHRS and CDR2 is YFSETQ in the germline V gene. V shed 0 bases and J 2 bases; nucleotides not matched to a gene: 18.

This chain connects TRBV7-9 to TRBJ2-5, with 7 bases that match TRBD2. The CDR3 totals 16 residues. The V gene end was trimmed by 6 bases and the J gene end by 2 bases; junction bases not matched to a gene: 12. Germline CDR1 and CDR2: SEHNR and FQNEAQ (reference sequence). CDR3 sequence reads: CASRPRGVREQETQYF. The CDR3 DNA follows: TGTGCCAGCAGACCTAGAGGGGTGCGGGAGCAAGAGACCCAGTACTTC.

The gene calls are TRBV12-3 or TRBV12-4 and TRBJ2-6, with a weak D call TRBD2 (5 bases). This CDR3 contains 18 residues. V shed 7 bases and J shed 2 bases, with 21 bases lying between them. The CDR3, as DNA: TGTGCCAGCACCTTTGGCGAGGGTAATAAGGCTGGGGCCAACGTCCTGACTTTC. Translation gives CASTFGEGNKAGANVLTF.

V and J are TRBV29-1 and TRBJ2-4; maybe TRBD1 (5 bases). With the DNA end fitting TRBJ2-7 better, the J assignment may be wrong. Germline CDR1 is SQVTM and CDR2 is ANQGSEA. This CDR3 spans 12 amino acids. The CDR3 nucleotides read TGCAGCGTTGAAGTGGGGCAGGACGAGCAGTACTTC. Its protein product is CSVEVGQDEQYF.

The chain recombines TRBV29-1 with TRBJ2-7; 9 nucleotides match TRBD1. Trimming took 6 bases from V and 3 from J; bases not matched to a gene: 3. Germline loops: CDR1 SQVTM, CDR2 ANQGSEA. The CDR3 is 12 residues long. The CDR3 loop is CSVRDRDYEQYF. DNA for the CDR3: TGCAGCGTCCGGGACAGGGACTACGAGCAGTACTTC.

As to this clonotype: Sequence at one end of the junction differs from germline and may be a read error. V is TRBV7-7 and J is TRBJ2-4; perhaps D is TRBD1 or TRBD2 (6 bases each). TRBJ2-7 explains the end of the DNA better; the J call may be wrong. Looked up from germline, CDR1 is SSHAT and CDR2 is FNYEAQ (reference sequence). The CDR3 loop spans 14 amino acids. The CDR3 DNA is TGTGCTAGCAGCCCGGGGGACACTGGGTACGAGCAGTACTTC. It specifies CASSPGDTGYEQYF.

The chain has TRBV4-1 and TRBJ2-1, with unresolved D. With 4 bases removed from V and 5 bases from J, the gap between germline ends came to 12 bases. CDR1 MGHRA and CDR2 YSYEKL come from the germline V gene. The CDR3 runs 14 residues. CDR3 nucleotides: TGCGCCAGCAGCCCCCCCATAAGAGACAATGAGCAGTTCTTC. This encodes CASSPPIRDNEQFF.

This clonotype was seen more than once but under ten times. The gene calls are TRBV5-1 and TRBJ1-1; D is unclear. The germline V gene encodes CDR1 SGHRS and CDR2 YFSETQ. The CDR3 spans 15 residues. V lost 4 bases, J lost 3 bases, and 16 bases lay in between. For the CDR3, the DNA is TGCGCCAGCAGCCCCCTAAGGTTACGATACACTGAAGCTTTCTTT. Residues: CASSPLRLRYTEAFF.

This clonotype was seen only a few times. The V call is TRBV20-1, the J call TRBJ2-7, with TRBD2 matching over 7 bases. The J segment lost 3 bases and the V segment lost 5 bases, leaving 7 bases of the junction unmatched. The CDR3 is 13 residues long. CDR1 is DFQATT and CDR2 is SNEGSKA in the germline V gene (reference sequence). For the CDR3, the DNA is TGCAGTGCTGAAACCGGGACTAACTACGAGCAGTACTTC. Translated: CSAETGTNYEQYF.

The chain has TRBV7-3 and TRBJ2-2, with D maybe TRBD1 (6 bases). Deletions cut 5 bases from V and 2 bases from J, with 21 bases between. Looked up from germline, CDR1 is SGHTA and CDR2 is FQGTGA. The CDR3 spans 18 residues. The CDR3 sequence: CASSNRAPWTVNTGELFF. CDR3 sequence (DNA): TGTGCCAGCAGCAATCGAGCACCCTGGACAGTTAACACCGGGGAGCTGTTTTTT.

This rearrangement joins TRBV4-1 to TRBJ2-5, with no clear D. Judging by the DNA end, TRBJ2-7 fits better; the J call may be wrong. This CDR3 is built from 12 residues. CDR1 MGHRA and CDR2 YSYEKL come from the germline V gene. CDR3: CASSQDRSEQYF. CDR3 nucleotides: TGCGCCAGCAGCCAAGATAGGAGCGAGCAGTACTTC.

The V gene is TRBV7-9, the J gene TRBJ2-5; 12 bases line up with TRBD1. Germline V gene sequence: CDR1 SEHNR, CDR2 FQNEAQ (reference sequence). After removal of 2 bases from V and 5 bases from J, the junction contained 6 bases not matched to a gene. This CDR3 region has 16 residues. The chain's CDR3 is CASSLLGQGARETQYF. CDR3 DNA sequence: TGTGCCAGCAGCTTATTGGGACAGGGGGCGCGGGAGACCCAGTACTTC.

The chain couples TRBV7-6 to TRBJ2-7, with TRBD1 identical over 9 bases. Trimming removed 10 bases from V and 6 bases from J; junction bases left unmatched: 13. The CDR3 consists of 14 residues. Germline-derived CDR1 and CDR2 are SGHVS and FNYEAQ. The CDR3 DNA sequence: TGTGCCACCGAAAACTCGGGACAGGGAGGCGAGCAGTACTTC. Its translation: CATENSGQGGEQYF.

The chain joins TRBV5-6 to TRBJ2-3; tentative D call: TRBD2 (5 bases). Trimming pared 4 bases from V and 2 bases from J, leaving 8 bases between. The CDR3 runs 13 residues. Germline V gene lookup returns CDR1 SGHDT and CDR2 YYEEEE. CDR3 DNA: TGTGCCAGCAGCCGGACTCTCACAGATACGCAGTATTTT. Its protein is CASSRTLTDTQYF.

This clonotype was seen more than once but under ten times. The chain carries TRBV10-1 and TRBJ2-2; 8 positions match TRBD2. The V gene end was trimmed by 3 bases and the J gene end by 2 bases; junction bases not matched to a gene: 8. This CDR3 spans 17 amino acids. Germline values: CDR1 WNHNN, CDR2 SYGVQD (reference sequence). In nucleotides, the CDR3 is TGCGCCAGCAGTGACCCCGGGCTAGCGGGTAACACCGGGGAGCTGTTTTTT. This codes for CASSDPGLAGNTGELFF.